This T cell receptor (beta chain) was captured in a study of cytomegalovirus exposure and HLA in healthy donors (dated by TCRdb to 2016 to 2017). For context, the study as a whole: An earlier analysis of about 530 of the donors reported 276 Gb of sequence data and 117 million unique TCR beta sequences obtained from about 179 million T cells. To predict cytomegalovirus infection status, the study combined high-throughput TCR immunosequencing, statistical association of individual TCRs with disease status, and machine learning. The study aimed to test whether cataloging public T cell receptors could reveal signatures of past pathogen exposure. The study profiled the T cell repertoires of under 850 subjects by immunosequencing and related them to cytomegalovirus serostatus. Rather than using new phenotypic data, the later analysis identified candidate immune exposures from TCR beta sequences and from how often those sequences occurred across donors. Both class I and class II loci were covered by HLA typing, at four-digit resolution. An earlier analysis of around 580 of the donors used high-throughput TCR beta sequencing to judge whether each TCR beta V gene segment behaved as functional or pseudogenic. A handful of DR-DQ haplotypes were handled as single units for association and clustering because linkage in the cohort was strong. A later analysis re-analyzed previously published TCR beta repertoires from approximately 670 donors and added high-resolution HLA genotyping to study TCR occurrence patterns. In a later genetic analysis, genome-wide SNP genotypes for about 65% of the roughly 700 donors were used, and that subset was treated as a discovery cohort. Every repertoire in the discovery cohort had been generated on one and the same sequencing platform. Of the 398 genotyped donors, approximately 80% fell in the genetic ancestry cluster associated with self-reported Caucasian donors. Among some 410 genotyped donors of the cohort, an average of 235,054 unique TCR beta nucleotide sequences were sequenced per donor, roughly 20% of them non-productive. Donor age, sex, ethnicity and CMV serostatus were collected together with the repertoire data. About 320 gigabases of sequencing data and 70 million to 85 million unique TCR sequences were included in an early release covering several hundred HLA-typed donors. The number of donors typed differed by locus, with roughly 629-640 for A, B, C, DRB1 and DQB1, roughly 550 for DQA1, nearly 610 for DPA1, and some 470 for DPB1. Along with the approximately 700-subject first cohort, a separate validation cohort of over a hundred different subjects was used. Broader findings and caveats from the paper: This cohort had only TCR beta chains sequenced, and the lack of alpha or paired-chain data limited which features could be detected. Because some donors lacked HLA typing at each locus, the association tests relied only on the typed subset. CMV serostatus was the only immune exposure information available for the cohort. The presence/absence analyses assumed that sequencing depth was roughly uniform across donors, and that assumption may not be true. The study listed 150 to 200 TCR beta chains as associated with cytomegalovirus. A later analysis reported that several top co-occurrence clusters appeared linked to parvovirus B19, influenza, CMV and Epstein-Barr virus. In a later analysis, HLA-associated TCR beta chains showed more clonal expansion and lower generation probabilities than non-associated chains that were equally common. A later genetic analysis associated a missense DCLRE1C variant with V-gene and J-gene trimming of TCR beta chains, and an independent cohort replicated the association. According to a later genetic analysis, donors in an Asian-associated ancestry cluster had fewer N-insertions in productive TCRs than the approximately 610-donor mean. In both the original and validation cohorts, the classifier was reported to diagnose cytomegalovirus status with high specificity and sensitivity. A later analysis associated about 18,000 TCR beta sequences with specific HLA alleles at a false discovery rate of 0.05. Correlated functional status among segregating V segments might be attributable to linkage disequilibrium, but an unknown experimental factor could not be ruled out. Broadly in line with IMGT annotations, most TCR beta V segments showed up in productive rearrangements about 87% or about 30% of the time in an earlier analysis of some 590 of the donors. A further reported finding was that TCR beta sequences accurately predicted the HLA-A and HLA-B alleles for most subjects in the first cohort. The sequencing pipeline was judged likely to have produced a cluster of highly shared sequence variants as a technical artifact. Across donors, most TCR sequences were observed very rarely, whereas some public TCRs were present in many individuals. A later analysis found that most CMV-associated TCR beta chains appeared HLA-restricted, with HLA associations seemingly driven largely by CMV exposure. Some IMGT-functional V segments, including TRBV6-2 and TRBV6-3, could not be distinguished by the 87-base-pair reads and were therefore excluded. Because counts were too low, seventeen rarely observed V segments, including chromosome 9 orphons, were excluded from the earlier analysis of 587 of the donors. When HLA alleles, especially DR and DQ, strongly co-occurred, TCR associations were difficult to assign to individual alleles. According to the authors, the approach could potentially be generalized to other disease states and immunological phenotypes. In vitro tests confirmed that a few of the cytomegalovirus-associated TCR beta chains recognize cytomegalovirus antigens. According to a later analysis, TCR association rates differed among HLA loci, with DRB1 alleles showing the most associated TCRs and HLA-C alleles showing the fewest.

This clone appeared once. The antigen it recognizes is unknown. No much larger clone exists at a distance of one base, and base qualities are not known. The junction shows trimming of 3 bases on V and 4 bases on J, plus 12 bases between the germline ends. Reading from cysteine to phenylalanine, the CDR3 counts 14 amino acids. Kept here is only the CDR3 DNA, which spans 42 bases and is read in frame from base 1. CDR1 and CDR2, per the germline V gene, are SNHLY and FYNNEI. The cohort was made up of 500 to 800 healthy bone marrow donors. At the time of sampling, every cohort member was nominally healthy, though immune exposures that went unrecorded were likely present. The donor tested CMV seronegative and was one of the 352 seronegative cohort members. Every donor gave a peripheral blood sample, and the peripheral blood mononuclear cells from that sample were used for TCR beta sequencing. The Qiagen DNeasy Blood Extraction Kit was used to extract genomic DNA from the blood cell samples.

The library was prepared using the immunoSEQ multiplex PCR assay. For the multiplex PCR, a mixture combining 60 forward primers for TCR Vbeta segments and 13 reverse primers for TCR Jbeta segments was used. The CDR3 region of rearranged TCR beta genes was amplified from genomic DNA by a multiplex PCR assay. Amplified TCR beta libraries were sequenced as 87-base-pair reads on the Illumina HiSeq System. Per the original workflow: A later analysis counted about 80 million unique TCR beta chains across the 666 repertoires, and some 12 million of these chains were shared by at least two donors. Raw reads were error-corrected and collapsed into unique sequences by a nearest-neighbor algorithm in which closely related sequences were merged to remove PCR and sequencing errors. CDR3 sequences were aligned to IMGT reference sequences to assign V, D and J gene segments. For a sequence to be retained, at least a six-nucleotide match to both a V gene segment and a J gene segment was required. A rearrangement counted as productive if the CDR3 had no stop codons and remained in frame with V and J, and every other rearrangement counted as non-productive. Following IMGT convention, CDR3 was defined as the stretch from the second conserved V-encoded cysteine up to the conserved J-encoded phenylalanine. In an earlier analysis of roughly 610 of the donors, sequences lacking an unambiguous match to a single V gene segment were excluded. In an earlier analysis of approximately 560 of the donors, a V segment was called functional when productive rearrangements were above 56.7%, and segregating when the standard deviation between donors exceeded 5%. A statistical classification framework was built to diagnose cytomegalovirus status from the catalog of TCR beta chain sequences. In a later analysis, V and J genes were assigned by comparing TCR nucleotide sequences against IMGT/GENE-DB human TR gene sequences. Using the TCRdist pipeline, a later analysis assigned CDR3 sequences along with most-parsimonious VDJ recombination scenarios. In a later analysis, each TCR beta chain was defined by its CDR3 amino acid sequence together with its V-gene family, and reads lacking a unique V-gene family were excluded. As a way to deal with suspected cross-contamination and a sequencing artifact, a later analysis dropped hundreds of nucleotide sequences that were highly shared and had low generation probability. A later analysis calculated a clonal expansion index for each public chain from normalized within-repertoire ranks of inferred template counts. A later analysis computed generation probabilities with a VDJ recombination model fitted to out-of-frame rearrangements, and checked the results against IGoR. In a later analysis, TCR-TCR, TCR-HLA and TCR-CMV co-occurrence was scored with hypergeometric tests, and a repertoire-size bias correction was applied to TCR pairs. In a later analysis, false discovery rates were estimated by permuting HLA or CMV assignments 20 times. In a later analysis, co-occurring TCRs were grouped with DBSCAN, and TCRdist sequence similarity was added when clustering was performed within HLA-allele-positive subsets. Repertoires with fewer than 30,000 or more than 120,000 public chains were left out of co-occurrence clustering, as were five repertoires with anomalous nucleotide sharing. The source is immuneACCESS, and TCRdb retained only in-frame sequences with V and J called. Part of the clones is not carried over; for the studies checked, unresolved V genes explain less than half of this, and the remainder is unexplained. The V and J calls and clone size come from that table; D and trimming were worked out from the DNA. The sample has about 160,000 clones on record, just over 75% of them singletons. The ten largest account for approximately 1.5% of the sample.

The sequenced material came from PBMCs. This receptor chain uses TRBV2 and TRBJ1-1; the D region possibly corresponds to TRBD1 (6 bases align). This TCR was recovered from a man aged 40-49 years in good health and CMV-seronegative. DNA sequence: TGTGCCAGCAGTGATCCAGGGGTCGGCACTGAAGCTTTCTTT. It encodes CASSDPGVGTEAFF.